This T cell receptor (beta chain) was documented in a study of blood T cell repertoires in COVID-19. In the study overall: The United States, Italy and Spain provided the acute and convalescent COVID-19 samples.

Source study methods: Amplification with reference gene primers provided the estimates of nucleated cell counts. Profiled with immunoSEQ multiplex PCR; TCRdb holds only in-frame clones, not every one. For V, J and clone size, that table is used; D and trimming come from the DNA. This table has about 670,000 clones, 85% to 90% appearing once. Germline V gene lookup returns CDR1 MNHNY and CDR2 SVGAGI (reference sequence). CDR3 length: 15 residues. V shed 7 bases and J shed 0 bases, with 13 bases lying between them. Sample: peripheral blood. The rearrangement joins TRBV6-6 to TRBJ2-1; D might be TRBD2 (6 bases). This clonotype was obtained from a woman between 18 and 30 years old with acute or convalescent COVID-19. CDR3 sequence: CASTEGTFSYNEQFF. The CDR3 coding sequence is TGTGCCAGCACCGAAGGGACTTTCTCCTACAATGAGCAGTTCTTC.